These 30 T cell receptor beta chains originate from one sample sequenced in a study of T cells in tuberculosis. TCRdb keeps only in-frame clones here, not all; method: immunoSEQ multiplex PCR. The sample contains 30,000 to 35,000 clones, about 90% of which appear only once. Sequenced material: PBMCs. The receptors stem from a donor aged 10-30 years with latent tuberculosis or without tuberculosis infection. Some clones in this sample may be carry-over from other donors' samples.

The V and J genes are TRBV29-1 and TRBJ2-3; 9 nucleotides match TRBD1. This CDR3 is built from 14 residues. Germline CDR1 and CDR2: SQVTM and ANQGSEA. The V gene end was trimmed by 7 bases and the J gene end by 1 base; junction bases not matched to a gene: 6. The CDR3 region has the DNA TGCAGCGCCTGGGGACAGGGTCGCACAGATACGCAGTATTTT. It translates to CSAWGQGRTDTQYF.

This sequence joins TRBV4-2 and TRBJ1-2; 11 bases map to TRBD1. There are 17 residues in the CDR3. Germline CDR1 is LGHNA and CDR2 is YNFKEQ. Losses at the gene ends were 0 bases for V and 4 bases for J; bases not matched to a gene: 7. The CDR3 DNA follows: TGTGCCAGCAGCCAAGATGTCGCCGGGACAGGGGGCTATGGCTACACCTTC. Its translation is CASSQDVAGTGGYGYTF.

The chain has TRBV4-1 and TRBJ1-5, with D uncertain. CDR1 and CDR2 (germline): MGHRA, YSYEKL. This CDR3 region has 14 residues. The V and J ends lost 0 bases and 0 bases respectively, with 3 bases between them. In nucleotides, the CDR3 is TGCGCCAGCAGCCAAGAGAGTAGCAATCAGCCCCAGCATTTT. Protein: CASSQESSNQPQHF.

V is TRBV15 and J is TRBJ1-4; TRBD1 matches 7 bases. Germline V gene lookup returns CDR1 LNHNV and CDR2 YYDKDF (reference sequence). Trimming removed 0 bases from V and 8 bases from J; junction bases left unmatched: 12. There are 17 residues in the CDR3. The CDR3 loop reads CATSRDFIGTADEKLFF. The DNA of the CDR3 is TGTGCCACCAGCAGAGACTTTATCGGGACAGCAGACGAAAAACTGTTTTTT. The variable domain in full, completed from reference TRBV15 and TRBJ1-4, reads DAMVIQNPRYQVTQFGKPVTLSCSQTLNHNVMYWYQQKSSQAPKLLFHYYDKDFNNEADTPDNFQSRRPNTSFCFLDIRSPGLGDTAMYLCATSRDFIGTADEKLFFGSGTQLSVL.

Concerning this clone: Compared with germline, one end of the junction differs, possibly owing to a read error. The CDR3 region has the DNA TGTGCCTGGAGTTACACCGGGACAGGGGTCTCCTTT. This translates into CAWSYTGTGVSF. The chain carries TRBV30 and TRBJ1-4; 10 bases fit TRBD1. The CDR3 is made up of 12 amino acids. Looked up from germline, CDR1 is GTSNPN and CDR2 is SVGIG (reference sequence).

J is TRBJ2-7 and V is TRBV30; TRBD1 matches at 8 bases. Germline CDR1 GTSNPN, CDR2 SVGIG (reference sequence). Trimming cost V 0 bases and J 5 bases; bases outside gene matches: 18. The CDR3 totals 18 residues. The CDR3 region is CAWSVGYVIGQGGDEQYF. The CDR3 nucleotides read TGTGCCTGGAGTGTTGGGTACGTTATAGGACAGGGAGGCGACGAGCAGTACTTC.

V gene TRBV27 combines with J gene TRBJ1-4; D may be TRBD1 (5 bases). Germline V gives CDR1 MNHEY, CDR2 SMNVEV (reference sequence). The length of the CDR3 is 14 residues. V was trimmed by 1 base and J by 6 bases, leaving 9 bases between them. In nucleotides, the CDR3 is TGTGCCAGCAGTTTATTGTCCAGGGATGAAAAACTGTTTTTT. It encodes CASSLLSRDEKLFF.

The CDR3 nucleotides are TGTGCCTGGAGACAGACAATTAACTATGGCTACACCTTC. Translation: CAWRQTINYGYTF. The genes are TRBV30 and TRBJ1-2; D is ambiguous. The CDR3 loop spans 13 amino acids. The V gene lost 3 bases and the J gene lost 1 base, with 9 bases spanning the gap. CDR1 and CDR2 (germline): GTSNPN, SVGIG (reference sequence).

The V gene is TRBV6-6, the J gene TRBJ1-5, with D hard to call. Germline values: CDR1 MNHNY, CDR2 SVGAGI (reference sequence). The CDR3 contains 11 residues. The V and J ends lost 8 bases and 4 bases respectively, with 6 bases between them. CDR3 sequence: CASGLNQPQHF. The CDR3 nucleotides read TGTGCCAGCGGGCTTAATCAGCCCCAGCATTTT.

This chain links TRBV18 with TRBJ2-3, with D tentatively TRBD2 (5 bases). The germline V and J ends were trimmed by 2 bases and 3 bases, with 6 bases remaining between them. The V gene's germline CDR1 is KGHSH and CDR2 LQKENI. The CDR3 has 13 residues. The CDR3 coding sequence is TGTGCCAGCTCACCAGGGAGAACAGATACGCAGTATTTT. Its translation: CASSPGRTDTQYF.

The V gene is TRBV5-6, the J gene TRBJ2-7, with 9 bases lining up with TRBD1. J lost 0 bases, V lost 3 bases, and 4 bases had no gene match. Germline CDR1 is SGHDT and CDR2 is YYEEEE. The CDR3 has 15 residues. The CDR3 DNA sequence: TGTGCCAGCAGCTCGATGGGACAGGGCTCCTACGAGCAGTACTTC. Amino acids: CASSSMGQGSYEQYF.

In DNA, the CDR3 is TGCGCCAGCAGCCTCGGACAGACAACTGAAGCTTTCTTT. Amino acids: CASSLGQTTEAFF. This chain links TRBV5-1 with TRBJ1-1; weak D call: TRBD1 (6 bases). CDR3 length equals 13 residues. The V gene's germline CDR1 is SGHRS and CDR2 YFSETQ. The V gene lost 4 bases and the J gene lost 5 bases, with 12 bases spanning the gap. The variable domain in full, completed from reference TRBV5-1 and TRBJ1-1, reads KAGVTQTPRYLIKTRGQQVTLSCSPISGHRSVSWYQQTPGQGLQFLFEYFSETQRNKGNFPGRFSGRQFSNSRSEMNVSTLELGDSALYLCASSLGQTTEAFFGQGTRLTVV.

The rearrangement links TRBV7-9 to TRBJ2-5, with 8 nucleotides matching TRBD1. V shed 3 bases and J 4 bases; nucleotides not matched to a gene: 10. This CDR3 comprises 16 residues. From germline, CDR1 is SEHNR and CDR2 FQNEAQ (reference sequence). The CDR3 sequence is CASSLLRDRPRETQYF. The CDR3 coding sequence is TGTGCCAGCAGCTTGCTCCGGGACAGGCCTCGAGAGACCCAGTACTTC.

This chain links TRBV6-5 with TRBJ2-1, with D tentatively TRBD2 (5 bases). The CDR3 extends over 15 amino acids. Trimming pared 2 bases from V and 6 bases from J, leaving 14 bases between. Germline CDR1 reads MNHEY; CDR2 reads SVGAGI. The CDR3 loop is CASSYRAEMTNEQFF. CDR3 in DNA: TGTGCCAGCAGTTACCGAGCGGAGATGACCAATGAGCAGTTCTTC.

The chain has TRBV4-1 and TRBJ2-1, with TRBD2 matching 13 bases. From germline, CDR1 is MGHRA and CDR2 YSYEKL. V lost 4 bases, J lost 7 bases, and 13 bases stayed unmatched. This CDR3 contains 18 residues. CDR3 residues: CASSLHSRTSGSWNEQFF. CDR3 nucleotide sequence: TGCGCCAGCAGCCTCCATTCCCGGACTAGCGGGAGTTGGAATGAGCAGTTCTTC.

A single count supports this clone. The V gene is TRBV5-1, the J gene TRBJ2-7, with TRBD1 as a possible D gene (5 bases). The CDR3 is made up of 14 amino acids. From germline, CDR1 is SGHRS and CDR2 YFSETQ. Trimming took 2 bases from V and 3 from J, leaving 12 bases between them. CDR3 residues: CASSFSQGVYEQYF. In nucleotides, the CDR3 is TGCGCCAGCAGCTTTTCGCAGGGCGTCTACGAGCAGTACTTC.

This chain joins TRBV4-1 and TRBJ1-1; no firm D call. The germline V gene has CDR1 MGHRA and CDR2 YSYEKL. This CDR3 is 14 amino acids long. V was clipped by 0 bases and J by 4 bases, with 9 bases between them. The CDR3 DNA reads as TGCGCCAGCAGCCAAGACATGAGGGTCACTGAAGCTTTCTTT. Residues: CASSQDMRVTEAFF.

This clone occurred once. V is TRBV13 and J is TRBJ2-7; 7 nucleotides line up with TRBD2. The CDR3 consists of 15 residues. The V and J ends lost 4 bases and 3 bases, in that order; junction bases with no gene match: 9. Germline CDR1 PRHDT, CDR2 FYEKMQ (reference sequence). In DNA form, the CDR3 reads TGTGCCAGCAGCTCCGCCACTAGCGTAATCTACGAGCAGTACTTC. Amino acid sequence: CASSSATSVIYEQYF.

The chain has TRBV5-1 and TRBJ1-1, with 9 bases lining up with TRBD1. This CDR3 is built from 15 residues. Trimming took 3 bases from V and 3 from J; bases not matched to a gene: 6. Germline CDR1 reads SGHRS; CDR2 reads YFSETQ. CDR3 in amino acids: CASSWGQGKDTEAFF. The CDR3 coding sequence is TGCGCCAGCAGCTGGGGACAGGGTAAAGACACTGAAGCTTTCTTT. Based on the CDR3 plus reference TRBV5-1 and TRBJ1-1, the full variable domain is KAGVTQTPRYLIKTRGQQVTLSCSPISGHRSVSWYQQTPGQGLQFLFEYFSETQRNKGNFPGRFSGRQFSNSRSEMNVSTLELGDSALYLCASSWGQGKDTEAFFGQGTRLTVV.

The V gene is TRBV5-6, the J gene TRBJ1-2; D unclear. Germline CDR1 is SGHDT and CDR2 is YYEEEE. Trimming took off 0 bases at V and 7 bases at J, with 7 bases between the two ends. This CDR3 contains 12 residues. The CDR3 is CASSLALRGYTF. Written as DNA, the CDR3 is TGTGCCAGCAGCTTGGCACTACGTGGCTACACCTTC.

The V and J genes are TRBV7-2 and TRBJ2-5, with D hard to call. Germline-derived CDR1 and CDR2 are SGHTA and FQGNSA. Trimming pared 1 base from V and 5 bases from J, leaving 11 bases between. The CDR3 covers 14 residues. Here the CDR3 reads CASSLGISSETQYF. As DNA, the CDR3 is TGTGCCAGCAGCTTAGGTATTAGCTCGGAGACCCAGTACTTC.

The V gene is TRBV2, the J gene TRBJ1-1, with D possibly TRBD1 on 6 matching bases. Trimming cost V 8 bases and J 6 bases, with 13 bases left between them. Germline values: CDR1 SNHLY, CDR2 FYNNEI. This CDR3 comprises 12 residues. CDR3 residues: CASSEAGAEAFF. CDR3 bases: TGTGCCAGCTCCGAGGCAGGGGCTGAAGCTTTCTTT.

The V and J genes are TRBV9 and TRBJ1-4, with 9 bases matching TRBD1. Germline V gives CDR1 SGDLS, CDR2 YYNGEE. The CDR3 is 15 residues long. V was clipped by 4 bases and J by 5 bases; unmatched bases: 6. The CDR3 spells CASSYSGTGNEKLFF. The CDR3 DNA reads TGTGCCAGCAGCTACTCCGGGACAGGGAATGAAAAACTGTTTTTT.

The chain employs TRBV5-4 and TRBJ1-1; maybe TRBD1 (6 bases). V lost 3 bases to trimming and J lost 4 bases, with 13 bases between them. The CDR3 extends over 14 amino acids. The germline CDR1 and CDR2 sequences are SGHNT and YYREEE (reference sequence). CDR3 in DNA: TGTGCCAGCAGCTCACAGGGAGGGGGCACTGAAGCTTTCTTT. Its protein product is CASSSQGGGTEAFF.

The chain recombines TRBV4-1 with TRBJ1-3, with D unresolved. With 1 base removed from V and 7 bases from J, the gap between germline ends came to 8 bases. Germline CDR1 is MGHRA and CDR2 is YSYEKL. The CDR3 contains 13 residues. CDR3 nucleotide sequence: TGCGCCAGCAGCCAAGGGTTCGGGAACACCATATATTTT. Amino acid sequence: CASSQGFGNTIYF.

V is TRBV27 and J is TRBJ2-1; 10 bases agree with TRBD1. CDR1 is MNHEY and CDR2 is SMNVEV in the germline V gene (reference sequence). The trim removed 4 bases at V and 2 bases at J, leaving 5 bases unmatched. This CDR3 is 16 amino acids long. As DNA, the CDR3 is TGTGCCAGCAGTTATACGGACAGGGGGACCTACAATGAGCAGTTCTTC. It codes for CASSYTDRGTYNEQFF.

In nucleotides, the CDR3 is TGTGCCAGCACCTGGACAGGGATGAACACTGAAGCTTTCTTT. Residues: CASTWTGMNTEAFF. V and J are TRBV28 and TRBJ1-1; TRBD1 agrees at 8 bases. V lost 7 bases, J lost 0 bases, and 4 bases stayed unmatched. CDR3 length: 14 amino acids. CDR1 is MDHEN, CDR2 SYDVKM, per germline.

The rearrangement joins TRBV7-9 to TRBJ2-5; 11 bases fit TRBD2. Losses at the gene ends were 3 bases for V and 5 bases for J; bases not matched to a gene: 2. In germline, CDR1 is SEHNR, CDR2 FQNEAQ (reference sequence). This CDR3 comprises 14 residues. The CDR3 sequence: CASSFTSGGETQYF. The CDR3, as DNA: TGTGCCAGCAGCTTCACTAGCGGGGGTGAGACCCAGTACTTC.

The chain recombines TRBV7-8 with TRBJ2-7; D call uncertain. Trimming left V 5 bases short and J 12 bases short, with 20 bases between. The germline CDR1 and CDR2 sequences are SGHVS and FQNEAQ. CDR3 length equals 13 residues. CDR3 residues: CASSPGLAEPSYF. The CDR3 DNA is TGTGCCAGCAGCCCCGGTTTGGCGGAGCCGTCGTACTTC.

The V gene is TRBV18, the J gene TRBJ2-7; D is possibly TRBD1 (5 bases). In germline, CDR1 is KGHSH, CDR2 LQKENI. This CDR3 has 14 amino acids. Trimming shortened V by 5 bases and J by 5 bases, and 16 bases separated the two germline ends. This chain's CDR3 is CASSSTLVGDEQYF. The CDR3 region has the DNA TGTGCCAGCTCATCAACCTTAGTAGGGGACGAGCAGTACTTC.